This TCR beta chain was obtained from a study of cytomegalovirus exposure and HLA in healthy donors (dated by TCRdb to the late 2010s). The study in broad terms: An earlier analysis of fewer than 750 of the donors reported 276 Gb of sequence data and 95 million to 120 million unique TCR beta sequences obtained from some 200 million T cells. Around 320 gigabases of sequencing data and approximately 85 million unique TCR sequences were included in an early release covering about 600 HLA-typed donors. Of the 398 genotyped donors, around 81% fell in the genetic ancestry cluster associated with self-reported Caucasian donors. The study aimed to test whether signatures of past pathogen exposure could be identified by cataloging public T cell receptors. Using immunosequencing, the study profiled T cell repertoires from about 620 subjects and related those repertoires to cytomegalovirus serostatus. Besides the first cohort of 500 to 700 subjects, a separate validation cohort made up of roughly 130 different subjects was used. To predict cytomegalovirus infection status, the study combined high-throughput TCR immunosequencing, statistical association of individual TCRs with disease status, and machine learning. To study patterns of TCR occurrence, a later analysis re-analyzed previously published TCR beta repertoires from 600 to 750 donors and added high-resolution HLA genotyping. In the later analysis, no new phenotypic data were used to find candidate immune exposures; instead, reliance was placed on TCR beta sequences and their occurrence across donors. To decide whether each TCR beta V gene segment behaved as functional or pseudogenic, an earlier analysis of approximately 620 of the donors relied on high-throughput TCR beta sequencing. Donor age, sex, ethnicity and CMV serostatus were compiled alongside the repertoire data. In a later genetic analysis, genome-wide SNP genotypes for about 55% of the roughly 670 donors were used, and that subset was treated as a discovery cohort. All discovery cohort repertoires had been generated using a single sequencing platform. HLA typing covered class I and class II loci at four-digit resolution. The number of donors typed differed by locus, with about 629-630 for A, B, C, DRB1 and DQB1, around 500 for DQA1, 600 to 610 for DPA1, and some 440 for DPB1. Four to six DR-DQ haplotypes were handled as single units for association and clustering because linkage in the cohort was strong. Among 398 genotyped donors of the cohort, an average of roughly 230,000 unique TCR beta nucleotide sequences was sequenced per donor, of which 15% to 20% were non-productive. The research as a whole found: Some IMGT-functional V segments, including TRBV6-2 and TRBV6-3, could not be told apart with the 87-base-pair reads, so those segments were excluded. Because counts were too low, roughly 16 rarely observed V segments, including chromosome 9 orphons, were excluded from the earlier analysis of under 650 of the donors. According to a later analysis, most CMV-associated TCR beta chains appeared to be HLA-restricted, and the HLA associations seemed to be driven largely by CMV exposure. In a later analysis, HLA-associated TCR beta chains showed more clonal expansion and lower generation probabilities than non-associated chains that were equally common. Presence/absence analyses assumed roughly uniform sequencing depth across donors, an assumption that may not hold. It was suggested by the authors that the approach could potentially be generalized to other disease states and immunological phenotypes. While some public TCRs were present in many individuals, most TCR sequences turned up only very rarely across donors. The study gave a list of 150 to 200 TCR beta chains associated with cytomegalovirus. When HLA alleles, especially DR and DQ, strongly co-occurred, attributing TCR associations to individual alleles was difficult. In this cohort, only TCR beta chains were sequenced, and detectable features were limited by the absence of alpha or paired-chain data. Linkage disequilibrium might explain the correlated functional status among segregating V segments, but an unknown experimental factor could not be ruled out. Compared with the roughly 670-donor mean, donors in an Asian-associated ancestry cluster had fewer N-insertions in productive TCRs, according to a later genetic analysis. In vitro tests confirmed that a few of the cytomegalovirus-associated TCR beta chains recognize cytomegalovirus antigens. A further reported finding was that TCR beta sequences accurately predicted the HLA-A and HLA-B alleles for most subjects in the first cohort. A later genetic analysis associated a missense DCLRE1C variant with V-gene and J-gene trimming of TCR beta chains, and an independent cohort replicated the association. According to a later analysis, TCR association rates differed among HLA loci, with DRB1 alleles showing the most associated TCRs and HLA-C alleles showing the fewest. CMV serostatus was the only immune exposure information available for the cohort. A group of highly shared sequence variants was considered likely to be a technical artifact of the sequencing pipeline. In both the original and validation cohorts, the classifier was reported to diagnose cytomegalovirus status with high specificity and sensitivity. Because some donors lacked HLA typing at each locus, the association tests relied only on the typed subset. Broadly in line with IMGT annotations, most TCR beta V segments showed up in productive rearrangements about 87% or about 30% of the time in an earlier analysis of several hundred of the donors. In a later analysis, several top co-occurrence clusters were reported to appear linked to parvovirus B19, influenza, CMV and Epstein-Barr virus. A later analysis associated roughly 17,000 TCR beta sequences with specific HLA alleles at a false discovery rate of 0.05.

Comments on this clone: Its antigen is unknown. One end of the junction varies from germline; a read error may be responsible.

In total, approximately 610 healthy bone marrow donors made up the cohort. All cohort members were sampled while nominally healthy, although unrecorded immune exposures were likely present. The donor was CMV seronegative and belonged to the group of under 400 seronegative cohort members. A peripheral blood sample was provided by each donor, and peripheral blood mononuclear cells were used for TCR beta sequencing. Genomic DNA was extracted from the blood cell samples with the Qiagen DNeasy Blood Extraction Kit. The library was obtained by the immunoSEQ multiplex PCR assay. The multiplex PCR relied on a mix of 60 forward primers for TCR Vbeta segments and 13 reverse primers for TCR Jbeta segments. Amplification of the CDR3 region of rearranged TCR beta genes was performed with a multiplex PCR assay on genomic DNA. The amplified TCR beta libraries were sequenced on the Illumina HiSeq System as 87-base-pair reads. Turning to the authors' computational methods: A later analysis tallied 75 million to 95 million unique TCR beta chains across the 640 or so repertoires, and around 10 million of those chains were shared by two or more donors. Raw reads were error-corrected and collapsed into unique sequences with a nearest-neighbor algorithm that merged closely related sequences to remove PCR and sequencing errors. CDR3 sequences were aligned to IMGT reference sequences to assign V, D and J gene segments. For a sequence to be retained, a match of at least six nucleotides to both a V gene segment and a J gene segment was required. Rearrangements were called productive when the CDR3 lacked stop codons and stayed in frame with V and J; all others were non-productive. CDR3 was defined according to IMGT convention as the region running from the second conserved V-encoded cysteine to the conserved J-encoded phenylalanine. The earlier analysis of some 580 of the donors excluded any sequence lacking an unambiguous match to a single V gene segment. In an earlier analysis of more than 500 of the donors, a V segment was called functional when productive rearrangements were above 56.7%, and segregating when the standard deviation between donors exceeded 5%. To diagnose cytomegalovirus status from the catalog of TCR beta chain sequences, a statistical classification framework was built. A later analysis assigned V and J genes by comparing TCR nucleotide sequences with IMGT/GENE-DB human TR gene sequences. The TCRdist pipeline was used in a later analysis to assign CDR3 sequences and most-parsimonious VDJ recombination scenarios. A later analysis defined each TCR beta chain by its CDR3 amino acid sequence plus V-gene family, and excluded reads lacking a unique V-gene family. To address suspected cross-contamination and a sequencing artifact, a later analysis removed 592 highly shared, low-generation-probability nucleotide sequences. For each public chain, a later analysis derived a clonal expansion index from normalized ranks of inferred template counts within each repertoire. Generation probabilities in a later analysis came from a VDJ recombination model fitted to out-of-frame rearrangements, and those results were checked against IGoR. Hypergeometric tests were used in a later analysis to score TCR-TCR, TCR-HLA and TCR-CMV co-occurrence, with a repertoire-size bias correction applied to the TCR pairs. A later analysis estimated false discovery rates by permuting HLA or CMV assignments 20 times. In a later analysis, co-occurring TCRs were grouped with DBSCAN, and TCRdist sequence similarity was added when clustering was performed within HLA-allele-positive subsets. For co-occurrence clustering, repertoires with fewer than 30,000 or more than 120,000 public chains were excluded, along with five repertoires with anomalous nucleotide sharing. Not all clones reach the TCRdb copy of this immuneACCESS table, which keeps in-frame sequences only. Checked studies attribute under half of the gap to unresolved V genes and leave the rest unexplained. V, J and clone size derive from that table, while D and trimming were established from the DNA sequence. This sample's records show 40,000 to 50,000 clones. Less than 2.5% of the sample goes to the ten largest clones.

The germline V gene gives CDR1 as LGHNA and CDR2 as YNFKEQ. Including cysteine and phenylalanine, the CDR3 has 16 amino acids. Just CDR3 DNA is preserved here, 48 bases in frame from base 1. This clonotype originated in a woman between 40 and 55 years old in good health and CMV-seronegative. Sequencing was done on a sample of PBMCs. The sequence joins TRBV4-2 to TRBJ2-1; 12 central nucleotides agree with TRBD2. The DNA is as follows: TGTGCCGGCAGCCAAGCTAGCGGGGGGGCCTTAAATGAGCAGTTCTTC. The translation is CAGSQASGGALNEQFF.